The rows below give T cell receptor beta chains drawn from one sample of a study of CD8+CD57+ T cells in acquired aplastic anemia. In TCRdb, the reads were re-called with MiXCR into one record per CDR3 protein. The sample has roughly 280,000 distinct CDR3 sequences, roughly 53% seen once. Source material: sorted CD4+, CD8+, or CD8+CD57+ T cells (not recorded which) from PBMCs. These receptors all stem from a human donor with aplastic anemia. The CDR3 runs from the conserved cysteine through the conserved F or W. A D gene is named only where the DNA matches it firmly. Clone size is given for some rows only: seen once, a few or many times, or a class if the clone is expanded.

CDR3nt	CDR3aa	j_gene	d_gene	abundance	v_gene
TGCAGTGCTAGCGGTACGGGACAGGGGGTCTTCAATGAGCAGTTCTTC	CSASGTGQGVFNEQFF	TRBJ2-1	TRBD1	NA	TRBV20-1
TGTGCCACCAGTGATTCTGGACGGACGAACACTGAAGCTTTCTTT	CATSDSGRTNTEAFF	TRBJ1-1	NA	many	TRBV24-1
TGTGCCAGCAGCTTAATTTCTCGCCCTGAGCAGTTCTTC	CASSLISRPEQFF	TRBJ2-1	NA	NA	TRBV7-8
TGTGCCAGCAGCTTGGGACTTACTAACACCGGGGAGCTGTTTTTT	CASSLGLTNTGELFF	TRBJ2-2	NA	NA	TRBV7-6
TGTGCCACCAGCACCGAACAGGGGGCACATCAGCCCCAGCATTTT	CATSTEQGAHQPQHF	TRBJ1-5	TRBD1	NA	TRBV15
TGTGCCACCAGTGATACAACAGGGGTTGGCTACACCTTC	CATSDTTGVGYTF	TRBJ1-2	TRBD1	NA	TRBV24-1
TGTGCCAGCAGCCAAGCCGGAGTACAGGGGGAAGAGCAGTACTTC	CASSQAGVQGEEQYF	TRBJ2-7	TRBD1	many	TRBV3-1
TGCAGTGCTAGAGATGGGTCCACAGATACGCAGTATTTT	CSARDGSTDTQYF	TRBJ2-3	NA	NA	TRBV20-1
TGTGCCAGTAGGTTGGGGGGCGGGGGAAACAATGAGCAGTTCTTC	CASRLGGGGNNEQFF	TRBJ2-1	NA	NA	TRBV19
TGTGCCAGCAGTTCCCCGGGAGGGTCTAACTATGGCTACACCTTC	CASSSPGGSNYGYTF	TRBJ1-2	NA	many	TRBV6-5
TGCGCCAGCAGCGTCGTGGGGGATTCTAATGAAAAACTGTTTTTT	CASSVVGDSNEKLFF	TRBJ1-4	NA	many	TRBV5-1
TGTGCCACCAGTGATTATCGGTCCACAGATACGCAGTATTTT	CATSDYRSTDTQYF	TRBJ2-3	NA	NA	TRBV24-1
TGCAGTGCTAGAGACAGGGGGCCGTCAGGAAACACCATATATTTT	CSARDRGPSGNTIYF	TRBJ1-3	TRBD1	NA	TRBV20-1
TGCGCCAGCAGCTCACGAAGGGACAGGGTAGGGGACGGCACTGAAGCTTTCTTT	CASSSRRDRVGDGTEAFF	TRBJ1-1	TRBD1	NA	TRBV5-1
TGTGCCAGCAGCGTTGGAGAACCGGGCGTTGCGAAACTGTTTTTT	CASSVGEPGVAKLFF	TRBJ1-4	NA	NA	TRBV9
TGTGCCAGCACTGGAGCGAACGGAGAGACCCAGTACTTC	CASTGANGETQYF	TRBJ2-5	NA	NA	TRBV12-3/TRBV12-4
TGCAGTGCTCGAGGGGTAAATGGCTACACCTTC	CSARGVNGYTF	TRBJ1-2	NA	NA	TRBV20-1
TGCGCCAGCAGCCAAGGGACAGGGAACACCGGGGAGCTGTTTTTT	CASSQGTGNTGELFF	TRBJ2-2	TRBD1	NA	TRBV4-3
TGTGCCAGCAGTGGCCCGGGGGGTCCCCAGTATGGCTACACCTTC	CASSGPGGPQYGYTF	TRBJ1-2	NA	many	TRBV25-1
TGCGCCAGCAGCTTGGGCGGTAGCGGGAGTGTAGAGACCCAGTACTTC	CASSLGGSGSVETQYF	TRBJ2-5	TRBD2	many	TRBV5-1
TGCAGCGTTGCTGGGCTAGCGGGATTCTCACGGGAAGCAGATACGCAGTATTTT	CSVAGLAGFSREADTQYF	TRBJ2-3	TRBD2	NA	TRBV29-1
TGTGCCAGCAGGCGGGACAGGGGTAGCTCCTACGAGCAGTACTTC	CASRRDRGSSYEQYF	TRBJ2-7	TRBD1	NA	TRBV5-4
TGTGCCAGCAGTGAATCTCGACAGGGTACGGCGCAGTACTTC	CASSESRQGTAQYF	TRBJ2-7	TRBD1	many	TRBV6-1
TGTGCCAGCAGCTTAGAGGTGGGAGGCCTCAAAAACATTCAGTACTTC	CASSLEVGGLKNIQYF	TRBJ2-4	NA	NA	TRBV7-2
TGTGCCAGCGGGCCGGAATTCTCACCCCTCCACTTT	CASGPEFSPLHF	TRBJ1-6	NA	NA	TRBV2
TGTGCCAGCAGTGCAGATCCCCAAACAGCGACGCTAAACTATGGCTACACCTTC	CASSADPQTATLNYGYTF	TRBJ1-2	NA	few	TRBV25-1
TGTGCCAGTAAAAGTCCGGGGAGACGATCCGATACGCAGTATTTT	CASKSPGRRSDTQYF	TRBJ2-3	NA	many	TRBV19
TGCAGCGTGCTGGGAGGGGAGAACTATGGCTACACCTTC	CSVLGGENYGYTF	TRBJ1-2	NA	NA	TRBV29-1
TGCAGTGCCCCAACCTTTCAGGGGGCAATGGACACTGAAGCTTTCTTT	CSAPTFQGAMDTEAFF	TRBJ1-1	TRBD1	NA	TRBV20-1
TGTGCCAGTAGTCCCGCTGGGAAAGGTCAGCCCCAGCATTTT	CASSPAGKGQPQHF	TRBJ1-5	NA	NA	TRBV19
TGTGCCAGCAGCTCGTTTAGTAATGAGCAGTTCTTC	CASSSFSNEQFF	TRBJ2-1	NA	NA	TRBV7-9
TGTGCCACCACTGAGGTCCTCTCTGGAAACACCATATATTTT	CATTEVLSGNTIYF	TRBJ1-3	NA	NA	TRBV24-1
TGCGCCAGCAGTGCTCCCGGGACAGGGGGAGGCAATGAGCAGTTCTTC	CASSAPGTGGGNEQFF	TRBJ2-1	TRBD1	NA	TRBV5-1
TGCAGCGTGGGACTAGCGGGAGAGACGCAGTATTTT	CSVGLAGETQYF	TRBJ2-3	TRBD2	NA	TRBV29-1
TGCAGTGCCCTACTAGCGGGAGGTGCCTACGAGCAGTACTTC	CSALLAGGAYEQYF	TRBJ2-7	TRBD2	few	TRBV20-1
TGTGCCAGTAGGGGAACGAACACTGAAGCTTTCTTT	CASRGTNTEAFF	TRBJ1-1	NA	NA	TRBV19
TGTGCCAGCAGCTTCGGACTAGCACCGAACACCGGGGAGCTGTTTTTT	CASSFGLAPNTGELFF	TRBJ2-2	TRBD2	NA	TRBV7-9
TGTGCCAGCTCCCCTACAGGGGAGGCTGAAGCTTTCTTT	CASSPTGEAEAFF	TRBJ1-1	TRBD1	NA	TRBV7-3
TGTGCCAGCAGCCAAGTCCCTAGCGGGAGCTTCCATGAGCAGTTCTTC	CASSQVPSGSFHEQFF	TRBJ2-1	TRBD2	few	TRBV3-1
TGCAGTGCTATCAGGGGATATGGCTACACCTTC	CSAIRGYGYTF	TRBJ1-2	NA	NA	TRBV20-1
TGCGCCAGCAGCCAGGGAACCTATGGCTACACCTTC	CASSQGTYGYTF	TRBJ1-2	NA	many	TRBV5-1
TGTGCCAGCACCCGACTAGGGGACGTCAATGAGCAGTTCTTC	CASTRLGDVNEQFF	TRBJ2-1	NA	NA	TRBV3-1
TGTGCCAGCACCCATCAGTCTAGGGTGAAGAACACCGGGGAGCTGTTTTTT	CASTHQSRVKNTGELFF	TRBJ2-2	NA	many	TRBV11-2
TGCAGCGTAGCTCTCAGAAGTAATTCACCCCTCCACTTT	CSVALRSNSPLHF	TRBJ1-6	NA	NA	TRBV29-1
TGTGCCAGCACCCCCGGAAGCGGGAGGCTCCACGAGCAGTACTTC	CASTPGSGRLHEQYF	TRBJ2-7	TRBD2	many	TRBV7-2
TGCGCCAGCAGCATTCGACAGGTTGCCAACACAGATACGCAGTATTTT	CASSIRQVANTDTQYF	TRBJ2-3	NA	NA	TRBV5-1
TGTGCCAGCAGCGTCCTACCGGGACAGGGGGCGTCCGAGCAGTACTTC	CASSVLPGQGASEQYF	TRBJ2-7	TRBD1	many	TRBV9
TGTGCCACCAGCAGTGGTCCGGGACGGACAGAGACCCAGTACTTC	CATSSGPGRTETQYF	TRBJ2-5	NA	NA	TRBV15
TGTGCCAGCAGCCAAGATTTGGGAACGAGCTCCTACAATGAGCAGTTCTTC	CASSQDLGTSSYNEQFF	TRBJ2-1	NA	many	TRBV14
TGTGCCAGCAGCCCGCAAGTTGCAGATACGCAGTATTTT	CASSPQVADTQYF	TRBJ2-3	NA	NA	TRBV9
TGTGCCACCAGATGGGACGGTAGAAATCAGCCCCAGCATTTT	CATRWDGRNQPQHF	TRBJ1-5	NA	many	TRBV15
TGTGCCAGCAGGATTGGGACTAGCGGGGCCTCAGAGACCCAGTACTTC	CASRIGTSGASETQYF	TRBJ2-5	TRBD2	NA	TRBV25-1
TGTGCCACCAGTGGCGATCCCGGGACCGCCTTTGGTGAGACCCAGTACTTC	CATSGDPGTAFGETQYF	TRBJ2-5	NA	few	TRBV24-1
TGTGCCAGCAGCCAGTCGGCCATGAACACTGAAGCTTTCTTT	CASSQSAMNTEAFF	TRBJ1-1	NA	NA	TRBV14
TGTGCCAGCAGCTTAGGCCGACTAGCGGGAGGTTTGTACAATGAGCAGTTCTTC	CASSLGRLAGGLYNEQFF	TRBJ2-1	TRBD2	many	TRBV7-2
TGCAGTGCTACACCGGGACAGGACTACAATGAGCAGTTCTTC	CSATPGQDYNEQFF	TRBJ2-1	TRBD1	few	TRBV20-1
TGTGCCAGCACTACAACCCTCCACTTT	CASTTTLHF	TRBJ1-6	NA	once	TRBV7-9
TGTGCCACCAGTGATCCCGGACAGGGGACCTCCTACGAGCAGTACTTC	CATSDPGQGTSYEQYF	TRBJ2-7	TRBD1	NA	TRBV24-1
TGTGCCAGCAGCTCGGGACTAGAGAAGACCCAGTACTTC	CASSSGLEKTQYF	TRBJ2-5	TRBD2	many	TRBV11-2
TGTGCCAGCAGCGCTCGTAGAGGGGGGACAGCATCCTACGAGCAGTACTTC	CASSARRGGTASYEQYF	TRBJ2-7	NA	NA	TRBV7-2